This TCR beta chain was profiled in a study of blood T cell repertoires in COVID-19. About the study: Collection of acute and convalescent COVID-19 samples took place in the United States, Italy and Spain.

Per the study methods: Reference gene primer amplification gave estimated nucleated cell counts. Produced via immunoSEQ multiplex PCR; TCRdb's table is partial and in-frame only. V, J and clone size are those of that table, while D and trimming were read from the DNA. The repertoire holds a few hundred thousand clones, with around nine tenths as singletons. From germline, CDR1 is SGHVS and CDR2 FNYEAQ. The CDR3 loop spans 14 amino acids. The V and J ends lost 0 bases and 3 bases respectively, with 6 bases between them. The chain links TRBV7-6 to TRBJ2-1; tentatively, D is TRBD2 (5 bases). This receptor was taken from a woman between 40 and 55 years old who had recovered from COVID-19. The sequenced sample consisted of PBMCs or T cells enriched from blood (not recorded which). The CDR3 loop is CASSLAGDYNEQFF. CDR3 nucleotides: TGTGCCAGCAGCTTAGCGGGAGACTACAATGAGCAGTTCTTC.